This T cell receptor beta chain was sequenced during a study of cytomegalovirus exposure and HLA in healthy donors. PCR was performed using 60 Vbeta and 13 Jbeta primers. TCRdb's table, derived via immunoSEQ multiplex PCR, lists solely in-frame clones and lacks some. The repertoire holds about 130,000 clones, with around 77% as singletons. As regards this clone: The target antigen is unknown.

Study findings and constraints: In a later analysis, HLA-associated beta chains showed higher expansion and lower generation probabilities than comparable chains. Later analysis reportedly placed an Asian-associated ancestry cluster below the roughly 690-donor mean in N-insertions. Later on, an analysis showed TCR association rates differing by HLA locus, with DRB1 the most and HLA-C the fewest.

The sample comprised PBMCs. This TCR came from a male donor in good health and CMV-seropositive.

The CDR3 DNA reads TGTGCCATCAGTGAGAGCCGGGAGGGGGTGTGGGATACGCAGTATTTT. Translating gives CAISESREGVWDTQYF. The chain links TRBV10-3 to TRBJ2-3; 8 positions match TRBD2. Trimming removed 2 bases from V and 6 bases from J; junction bases left unmatched: 10. CDR1 is ENHRY, CDR2 SYGVKD, per germline. The CDR3 covers 16 residues.